This T cell receptor (beta chain) emerged from a study of shared clonotypes between healthy human individuals. Across the study: A couple of women and three men aged 18 to 49 served as donors. Study results and limitations: Specimens sampled were limited to blood, with tissue repertoires likely differing. Richness estimates generally favored naive over memory subsets.

Points on this clone: The antigen is undetermined.

The data were produced by immunoSEQ multiplex PCR, yet TCRdb's version contains in-frame clones alone and is incomplete. Of about 2.2 million clones listed, 85% to 95% were seen once; the top ten hold about 1.5%. The V end was cut by 5 bases, the J end by 5 bases, with 22 bases between. The CDR3 is 17 amino acids. Germline-derived CDR1 and CDR2 are MNHEY and SMNVEV (reference sequence). The naive CD8 subset, CD45RO-negative cells positively selected for CCR7, excluded terminally differentiated effector memory CD45RA+ cells. The receptor was derived from a man aged 18 to 35 in good health. Some clones in this sample may be carry-over from other donors' samples. This chain links TRBV27 with TRBJ2-4; D gene uncertain. The sample taken for sequencing was naive CD8+ T cells from PBMCs. In DNA, the CDR3 is TGTGCCAGCAGTCCACGCCTGGACGGCCCGAGAGAAAACATTCAGTACTTC. Amino acid sequence: CASSPRLDGPRENIQYF.